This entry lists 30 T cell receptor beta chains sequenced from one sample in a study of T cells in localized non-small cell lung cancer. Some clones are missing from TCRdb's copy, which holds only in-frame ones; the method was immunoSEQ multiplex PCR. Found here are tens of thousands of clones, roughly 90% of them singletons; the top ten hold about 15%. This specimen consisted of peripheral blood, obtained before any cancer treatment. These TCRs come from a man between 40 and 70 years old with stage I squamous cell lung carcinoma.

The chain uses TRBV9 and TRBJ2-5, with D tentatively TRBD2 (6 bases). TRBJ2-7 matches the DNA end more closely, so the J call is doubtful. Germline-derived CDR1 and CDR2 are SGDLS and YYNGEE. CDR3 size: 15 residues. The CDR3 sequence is CASSVGYQGLGEQYF. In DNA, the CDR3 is TGTGCCAGCAGCGTAGGATACCAGGGACTCGGCGAGCAGTACTTC.

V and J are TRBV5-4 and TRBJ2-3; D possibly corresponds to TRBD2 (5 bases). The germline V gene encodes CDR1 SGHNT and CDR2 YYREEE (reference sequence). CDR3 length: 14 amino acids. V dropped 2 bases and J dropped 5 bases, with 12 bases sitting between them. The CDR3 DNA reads TGTGCCAGCAGCTTTCCGGGGAATGGAGATACGCAGTATTTT. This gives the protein CASSFPGNGDTQYF.

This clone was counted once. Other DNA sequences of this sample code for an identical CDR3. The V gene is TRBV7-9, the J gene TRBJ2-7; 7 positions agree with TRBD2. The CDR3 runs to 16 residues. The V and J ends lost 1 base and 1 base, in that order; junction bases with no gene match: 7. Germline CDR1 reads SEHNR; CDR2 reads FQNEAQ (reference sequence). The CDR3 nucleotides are TGTGCCAGCAGCTTAGGCGGCGGGGGACCTTCCTACGAGCAGTACTTC. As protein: CASSLGGGGPSYEQYF.

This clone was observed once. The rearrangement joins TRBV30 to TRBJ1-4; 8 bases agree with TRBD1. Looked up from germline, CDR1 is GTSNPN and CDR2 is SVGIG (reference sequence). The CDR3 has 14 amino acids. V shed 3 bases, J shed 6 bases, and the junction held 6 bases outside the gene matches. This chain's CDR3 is CAWSLDRADEKLFF. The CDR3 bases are TGTGCCTGGAGCCTGGACAGGGCCGATGAAAAACTGTTTTTT.

CDR3 sequence: CASSMDGPKGNTIYF. The CDR3 nucleotides read TGCGCCAGCAGCATGGACGGCCCGAAAGGAAACACCATATATTTT. This rearrangement joins TRBV5-1 to TRBJ1-3; D is ambiguous. V lost 4 bases to trimming and J lost 4 bases, with 15 bases between them. The germline V gene has CDR1 SGHRS and CDR2 YFSETQ. The CDR3 is 15 amino acids.

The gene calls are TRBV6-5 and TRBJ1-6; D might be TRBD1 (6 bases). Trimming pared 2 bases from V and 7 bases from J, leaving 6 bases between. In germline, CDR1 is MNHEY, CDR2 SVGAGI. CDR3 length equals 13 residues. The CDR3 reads CASSYQGNSPLHF. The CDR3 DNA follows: TGTGCCAGCAGTTACCAGGGGAATTCACCCCTCCACTTT.

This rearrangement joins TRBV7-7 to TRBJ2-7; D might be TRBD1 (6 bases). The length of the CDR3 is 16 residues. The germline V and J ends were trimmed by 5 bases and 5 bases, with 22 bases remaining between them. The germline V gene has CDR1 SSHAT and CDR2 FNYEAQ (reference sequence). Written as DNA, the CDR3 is TGTGCCAGCAGCCCGCAACTCGGCGGCAGGGGCGACGAGCAGTACTTC. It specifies CASSPQLGGRGDEQYF.

CDR3 sequence reads: CASSLTGVGGRGYTF. The CDR3 DNA sequence: TGTGCCAGCAGCCTAACCGGTGTAGGGGGGCGAGGCTACACCTTC. This chain links TRBV7-9 with TRBJ1-2; a weak D match, TRBD1 (6 bases). The germline gives CDR1 SEHNR, CDR2 FQNEAQ (reference sequence). V was shortened by 5 bases and J by 8 bases, with 21 bases between the two germline ends. The CDR3 spans 15 residues.

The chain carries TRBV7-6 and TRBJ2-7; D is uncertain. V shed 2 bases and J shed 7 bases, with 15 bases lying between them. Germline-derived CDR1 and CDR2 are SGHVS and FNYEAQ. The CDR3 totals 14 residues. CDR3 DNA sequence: TGTGCCAGCAGCTTAACCCCCACTCGAGAGGAGCAGTACTTC. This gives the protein CASSLTPTREEQYF.

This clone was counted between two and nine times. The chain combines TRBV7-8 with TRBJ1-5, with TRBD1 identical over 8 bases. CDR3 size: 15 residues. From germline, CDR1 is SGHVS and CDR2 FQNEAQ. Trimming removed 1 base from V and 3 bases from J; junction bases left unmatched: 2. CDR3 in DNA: TGTGCCAGCAGCTTAGTCCAGGGGGCCAATCAGCCCCAGCATTTT. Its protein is CASSLVQGANQPQHF.

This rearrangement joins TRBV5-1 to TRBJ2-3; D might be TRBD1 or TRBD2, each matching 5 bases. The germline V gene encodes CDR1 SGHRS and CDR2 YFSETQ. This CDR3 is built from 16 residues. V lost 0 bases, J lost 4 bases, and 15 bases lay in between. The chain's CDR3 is CASSLGQGHGADTQYF. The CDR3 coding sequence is TGCGCCAGCAGCTTGGGGCAGGGCCACGGGGCAGATACGCAGTATTTT.

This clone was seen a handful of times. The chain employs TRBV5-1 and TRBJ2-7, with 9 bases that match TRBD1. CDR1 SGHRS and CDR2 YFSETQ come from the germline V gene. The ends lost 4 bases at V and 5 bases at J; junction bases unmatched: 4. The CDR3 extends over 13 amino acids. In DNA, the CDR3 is TGCGCCAGCAGCGGGGGACAGGGCGACGAGCAGTACTTC. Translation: CASSGGQGDEQYF.

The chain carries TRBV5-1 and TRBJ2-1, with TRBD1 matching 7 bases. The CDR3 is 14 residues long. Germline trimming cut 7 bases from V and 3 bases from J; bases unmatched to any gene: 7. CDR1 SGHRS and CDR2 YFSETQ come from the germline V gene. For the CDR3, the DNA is TGCGCCAGCTCCGAGACAGGGATCTACAATGAGCAGTTCTTC. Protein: CASSETGIYNEQFF.

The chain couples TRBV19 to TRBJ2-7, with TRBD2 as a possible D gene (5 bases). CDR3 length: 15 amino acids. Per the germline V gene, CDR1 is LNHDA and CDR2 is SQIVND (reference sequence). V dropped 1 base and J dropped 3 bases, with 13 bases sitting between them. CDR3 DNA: TGTGCCAGTAGTATAGCTCCCAGAGGGAGCTACGAGCAGTACTTC. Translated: CASSIAPRGSYEQYF.

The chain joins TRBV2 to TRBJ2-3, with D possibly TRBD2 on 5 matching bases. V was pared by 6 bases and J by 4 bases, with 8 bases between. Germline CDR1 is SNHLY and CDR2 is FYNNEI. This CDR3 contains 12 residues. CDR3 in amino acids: CASSLAADTQYF. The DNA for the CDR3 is TGTGCCAGCAGCCTAGCAGCAGATACGCAGTATTTT. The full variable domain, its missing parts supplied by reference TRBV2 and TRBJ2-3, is EPEVTQTPSHQVTQMGQEVILRCVPISNHLYFYWYRQILGQKVEFLVSFYNNEISEKSEIFDDQFSVERPDGSNFTLKIRSTKLEDSAMYFCASSLAADTQYFGPGTRLTVL.

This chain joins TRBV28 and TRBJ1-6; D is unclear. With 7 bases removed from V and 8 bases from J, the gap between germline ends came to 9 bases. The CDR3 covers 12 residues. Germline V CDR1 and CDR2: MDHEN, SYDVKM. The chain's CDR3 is CASNSGDSPLHF. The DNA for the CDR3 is TGTGCCAGCAATAGCGGGGATTCACCCCTCCACTTT.

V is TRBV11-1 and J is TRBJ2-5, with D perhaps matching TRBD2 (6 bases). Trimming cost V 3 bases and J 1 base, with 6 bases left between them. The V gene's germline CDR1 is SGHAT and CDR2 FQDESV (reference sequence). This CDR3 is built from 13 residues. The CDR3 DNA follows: TGTGCCAGCAGCTTCGGGAGCCAAGAGACCCAGTACTTC. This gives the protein CASSFGSQETQYF.

The CDR3 DNA sequence: TGCAGCGTACCCACGGGGACAGGGGTCTACTATGGCTACACCTTC. It encodes CSVPTGTGVYYGYTF. This chain joins TRBV29-1 and TRBJ1-2; 10 bases are a match to TRBD1. Losses at the gene ends were 6 bases for V and 3 bases for J; bases not matched to a gene: 10. CDR3 length: 15 residues. The germline V gene has CDR1 SQVTM and CDR2 ANQGSEA.

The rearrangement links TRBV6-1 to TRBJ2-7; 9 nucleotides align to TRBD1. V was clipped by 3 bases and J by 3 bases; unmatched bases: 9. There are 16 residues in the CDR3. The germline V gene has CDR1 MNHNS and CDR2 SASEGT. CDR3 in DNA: TGTGCCAGCAGTGACCAAACCCCGGGACAGGGCTACGAGCAGTACTTC. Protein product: CASSDQTPGQGYEQYF.

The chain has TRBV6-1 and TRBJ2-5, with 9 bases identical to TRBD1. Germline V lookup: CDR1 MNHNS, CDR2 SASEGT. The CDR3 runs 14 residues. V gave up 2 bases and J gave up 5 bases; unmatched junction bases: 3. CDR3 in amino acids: CASSETGGWETQYF. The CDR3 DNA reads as TGTGCCAGCAGTGAAACAGGGGGCTGGGAGACCCAGTACTTC.

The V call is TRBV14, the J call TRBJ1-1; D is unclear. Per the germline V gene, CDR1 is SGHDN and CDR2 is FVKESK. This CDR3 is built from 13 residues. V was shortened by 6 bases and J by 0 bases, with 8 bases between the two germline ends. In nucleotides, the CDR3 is TGTGCCAGCAGACGGGAACTGAACACTGAAGCTTTCTTT. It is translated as CASRRELNTEAFF.

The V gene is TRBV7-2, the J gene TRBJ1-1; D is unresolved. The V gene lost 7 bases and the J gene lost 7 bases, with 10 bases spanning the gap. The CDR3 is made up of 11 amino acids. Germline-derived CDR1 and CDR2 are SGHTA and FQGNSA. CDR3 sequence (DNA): TGTGCCAGCACCCCCCGGTTTGAAGCTTTCTTT. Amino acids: CASTPRFEAFF.

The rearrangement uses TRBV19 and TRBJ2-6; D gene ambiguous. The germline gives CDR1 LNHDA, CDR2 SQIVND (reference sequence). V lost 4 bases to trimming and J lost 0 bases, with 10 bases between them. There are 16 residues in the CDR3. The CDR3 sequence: CASSSQEFSGANVLTF. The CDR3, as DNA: TGTGCCAGTAGTAGCCAGGAATTCTCTGGGGCCAACGTCCTGACTTTC.

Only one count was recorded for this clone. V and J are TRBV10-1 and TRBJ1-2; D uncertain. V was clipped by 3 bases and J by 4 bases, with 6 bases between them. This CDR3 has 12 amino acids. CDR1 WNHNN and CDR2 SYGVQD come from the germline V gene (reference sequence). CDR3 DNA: TGCGCCAGCAGTGACGGCACCTATGGCTACACCTTC. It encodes CASSDGTYGYTF.

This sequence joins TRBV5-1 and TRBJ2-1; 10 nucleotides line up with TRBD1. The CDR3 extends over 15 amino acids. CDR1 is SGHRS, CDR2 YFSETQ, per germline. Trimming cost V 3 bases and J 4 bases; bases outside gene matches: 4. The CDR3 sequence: CASSYRDRGYNEQFF. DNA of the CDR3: TGCGCCAGCAGCTACCGGGACAGGGGATACAATGAGCAGTTCTTC.

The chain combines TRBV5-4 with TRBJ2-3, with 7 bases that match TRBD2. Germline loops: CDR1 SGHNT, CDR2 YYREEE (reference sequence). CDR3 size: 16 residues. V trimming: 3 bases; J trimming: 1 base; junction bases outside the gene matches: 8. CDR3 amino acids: CASSSPGLTGTDTQYF. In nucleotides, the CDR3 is TGTGCCAGCAGCTCACCGGGACTAACGGGCACAGATACGCAGTATTTT.

The CDR3 spells CASSELESLGSPLHF. The CDR3 bases are TGTGCCAGCAGTGAACTTGAGAGTCTAGGGTCACCCCTCCACTTT. The chain has TRBV6-1 and TRBJ1-6, with no clear D. From germline, CDR1 is MNHNS and CDR2 SASEGT. This CDR3 is 15 amino acids long. V was trimmed by 2 bases and J by 10 bases, leaving 15 bases between them.

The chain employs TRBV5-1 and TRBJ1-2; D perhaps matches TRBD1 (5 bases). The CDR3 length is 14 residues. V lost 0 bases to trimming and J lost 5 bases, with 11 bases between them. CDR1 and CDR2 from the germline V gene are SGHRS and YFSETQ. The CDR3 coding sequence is TGCGCCAGCAGCTTGGGGGTAGGGGAGTATGGCTACACCTTC. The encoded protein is CASSLGVGEYGYTF.

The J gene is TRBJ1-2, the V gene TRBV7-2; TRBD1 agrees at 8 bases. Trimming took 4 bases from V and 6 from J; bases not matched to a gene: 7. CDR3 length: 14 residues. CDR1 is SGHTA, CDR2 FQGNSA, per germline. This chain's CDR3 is CASSSRTGNHGYTF. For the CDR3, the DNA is TGTGCCAGCAGCTCCCGGACAGGGAACCATGGCTACACCTTC.

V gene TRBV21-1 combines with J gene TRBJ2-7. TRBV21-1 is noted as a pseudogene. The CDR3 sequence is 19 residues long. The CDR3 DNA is TGTGCCAGCAGCAAAGCACAATCATGGGGGACCACCAGCTCCTACGAGCAGTACTTC. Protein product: CASSKAQSWGTTSSYEQYF.